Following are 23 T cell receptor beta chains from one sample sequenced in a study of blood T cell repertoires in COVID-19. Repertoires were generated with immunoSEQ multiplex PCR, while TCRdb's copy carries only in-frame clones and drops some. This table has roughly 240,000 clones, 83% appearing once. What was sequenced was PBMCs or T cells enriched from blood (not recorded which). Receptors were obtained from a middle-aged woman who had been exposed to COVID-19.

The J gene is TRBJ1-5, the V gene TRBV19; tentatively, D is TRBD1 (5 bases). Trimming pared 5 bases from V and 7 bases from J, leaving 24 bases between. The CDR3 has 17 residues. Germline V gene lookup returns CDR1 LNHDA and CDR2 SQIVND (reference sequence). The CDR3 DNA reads TGTGCCAGTAGTCCGCCTTTTTCGCAGGCGCAGGGACAGCCCCAGCATTTT. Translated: CASSPPFSQAQGQPQHF. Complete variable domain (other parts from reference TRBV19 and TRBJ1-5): DGGITQSPKYLFRKEGQNVTLSCEQNLNHDAMYWYRQDPGQGLRLIYYSQIVNDFQKGDIAEGYSVSREKKESFPLTVTSAQKNPTAFYLCASSPPFSQAQGQPQHFGDGTRLSIL.

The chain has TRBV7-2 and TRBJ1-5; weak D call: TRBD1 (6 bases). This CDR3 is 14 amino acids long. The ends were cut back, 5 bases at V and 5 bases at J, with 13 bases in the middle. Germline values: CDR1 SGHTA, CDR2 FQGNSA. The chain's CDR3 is CASSPYRVDQPQHF. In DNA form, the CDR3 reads TGTGCCAGCAGCCCGTACAGGGTTGATCAGCCCCAGCATTTT.

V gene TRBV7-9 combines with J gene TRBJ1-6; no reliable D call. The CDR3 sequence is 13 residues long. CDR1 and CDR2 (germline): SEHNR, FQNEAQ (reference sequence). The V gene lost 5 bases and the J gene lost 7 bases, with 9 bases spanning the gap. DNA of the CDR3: TGTGCCAGCAGCCTCGAGAGGAATTCACCCCTCCACTTT. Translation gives CASSLERNSPLHF. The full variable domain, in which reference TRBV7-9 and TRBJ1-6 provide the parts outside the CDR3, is DTGVSQNPRHKITKRGQNVTFRCDPISEHNRLYWYRQTLGQGPEFLTYFQNEAQLEKSRLLSDRFSAERPKGSFSTLEIQRTEQGDSAMYLCASSLERNSPLHFGNGTRLTVT.

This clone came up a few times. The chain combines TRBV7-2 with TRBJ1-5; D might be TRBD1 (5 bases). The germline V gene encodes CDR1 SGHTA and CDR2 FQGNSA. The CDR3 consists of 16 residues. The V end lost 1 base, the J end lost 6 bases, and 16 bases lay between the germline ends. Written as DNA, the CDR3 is TGTGCCAGCAGCTTAGGACCTCAGGGTTCCGGTCAGCCCCAGCATTTT. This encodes CASSLGPQGSGQPQHF.

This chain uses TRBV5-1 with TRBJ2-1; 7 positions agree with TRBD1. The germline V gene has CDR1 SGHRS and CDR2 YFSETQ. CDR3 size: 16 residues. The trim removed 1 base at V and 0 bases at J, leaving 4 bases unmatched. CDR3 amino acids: CASSLWGTDSYNEQFF. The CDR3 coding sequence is TGCGCCAGCAGCTTGTGGGGGACAGACTCCTACAATGAGCAGTTCTTC.

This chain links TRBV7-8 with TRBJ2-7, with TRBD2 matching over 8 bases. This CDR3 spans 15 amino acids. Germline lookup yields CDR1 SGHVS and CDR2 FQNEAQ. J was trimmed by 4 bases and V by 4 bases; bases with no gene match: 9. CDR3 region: CASSSSGGASYEQYF. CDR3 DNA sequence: TGTGCCAGCAGCTCCAGCGGGGGCGCATCTTACGAGCAGTACTTC.

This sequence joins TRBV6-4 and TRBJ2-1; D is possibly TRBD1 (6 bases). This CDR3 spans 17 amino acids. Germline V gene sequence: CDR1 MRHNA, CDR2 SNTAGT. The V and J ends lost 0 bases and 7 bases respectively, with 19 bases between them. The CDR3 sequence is CASSDSPNPGVGNEQFF. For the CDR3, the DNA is TGTGCCAGCAGTGACTCTCCAAATCCAGGGGTGGGGAATGAGCAGTTCTTC.

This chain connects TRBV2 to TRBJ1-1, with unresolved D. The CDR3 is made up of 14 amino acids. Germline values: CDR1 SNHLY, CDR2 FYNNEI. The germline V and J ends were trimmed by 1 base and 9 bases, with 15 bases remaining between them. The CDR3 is CASSEEVQVQKAFF. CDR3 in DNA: TGTGCCAGCAGTGAAGAAGTGCAGGTCCAAAAAGCTTTCTTT.

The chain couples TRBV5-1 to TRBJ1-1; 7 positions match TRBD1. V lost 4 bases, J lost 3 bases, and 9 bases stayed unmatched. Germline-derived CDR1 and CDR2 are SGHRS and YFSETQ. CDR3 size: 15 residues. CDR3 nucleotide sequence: TGCGCCAGCAGCCGAGGGCAGGGGGAGGACACTGAAGCTTTCTTT. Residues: CASSRGQGEDTEAFF. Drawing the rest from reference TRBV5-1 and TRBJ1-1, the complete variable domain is KAGVTQTPRYLIKTRGQQVTLSCSPISGHRSVSWYQQTPGQGLQFLFEYFSETQRNKGNFPGRFSGRQFSNSRSEMNVSTLELGDSALYLCASSRGQGEDTEAFFGQGTRLTVV.

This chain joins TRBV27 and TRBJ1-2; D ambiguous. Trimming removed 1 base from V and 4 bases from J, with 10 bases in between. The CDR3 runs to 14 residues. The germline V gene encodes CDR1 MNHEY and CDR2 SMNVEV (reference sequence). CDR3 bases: TGTGCCAGCAGTTTATTTCGGGAGGGCTATGGCTACACCTTC. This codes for CASSLFREGYGYTF.

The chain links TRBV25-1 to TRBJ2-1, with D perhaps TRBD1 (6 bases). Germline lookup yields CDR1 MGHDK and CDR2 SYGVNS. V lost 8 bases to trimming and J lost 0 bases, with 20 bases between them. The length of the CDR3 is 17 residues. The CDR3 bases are TGTGCCAGCCGCAGAACCGGGACACGCTACTCCTACAATGAGCAGTTCTTC. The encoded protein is CASRRTGTRYSYNEQFF.

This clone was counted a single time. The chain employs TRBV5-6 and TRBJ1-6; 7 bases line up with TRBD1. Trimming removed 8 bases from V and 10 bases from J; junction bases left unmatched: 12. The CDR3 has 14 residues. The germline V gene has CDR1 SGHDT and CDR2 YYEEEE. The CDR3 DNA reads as TGTGCCAGTAACAAGGACAGGCGCTCCTCACCCCTCCACTTT. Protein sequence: CASNKDRRSSPLHF.

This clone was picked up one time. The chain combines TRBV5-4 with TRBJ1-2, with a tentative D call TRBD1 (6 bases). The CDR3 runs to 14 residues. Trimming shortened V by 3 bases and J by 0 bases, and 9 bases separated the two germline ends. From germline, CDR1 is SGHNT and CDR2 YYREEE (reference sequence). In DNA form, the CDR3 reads TGTGCCAGCAGCTCAGGACAGTCTAACTATGGCTACACCTTC. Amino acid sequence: CASSSGQSNYGYTF.

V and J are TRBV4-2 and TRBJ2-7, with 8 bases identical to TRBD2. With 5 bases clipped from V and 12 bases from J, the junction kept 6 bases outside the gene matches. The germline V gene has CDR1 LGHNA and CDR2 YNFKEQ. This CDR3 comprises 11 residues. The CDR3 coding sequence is TGTGCCAGCAGCTACGAGCGGGGGTGGTACTTC. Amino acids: CASSYERGWYF.

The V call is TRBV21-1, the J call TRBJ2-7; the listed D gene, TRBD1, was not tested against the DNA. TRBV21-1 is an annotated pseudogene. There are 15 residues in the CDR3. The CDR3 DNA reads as TGTGCCACCACCCTCTGGGGGCGCCTTTGTTACGAGCAGTACTTC. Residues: CATTLWGRLCYEQYF.

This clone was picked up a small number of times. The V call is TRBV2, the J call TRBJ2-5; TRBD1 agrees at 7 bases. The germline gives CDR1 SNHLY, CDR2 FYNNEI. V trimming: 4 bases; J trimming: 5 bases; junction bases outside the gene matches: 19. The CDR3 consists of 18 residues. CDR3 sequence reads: CASSGIVLEAGGRETQYF. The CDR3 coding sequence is TGTGCCAGCAGTGGAATTGTCCTAGAGGCAGGGGGTAGGGAGACCCAGTACTTC.

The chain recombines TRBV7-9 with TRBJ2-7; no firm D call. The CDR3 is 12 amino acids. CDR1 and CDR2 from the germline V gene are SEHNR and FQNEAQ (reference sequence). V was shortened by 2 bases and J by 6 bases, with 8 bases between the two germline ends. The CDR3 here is CASSLRSVEQYF. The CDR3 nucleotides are TGTGCCAGCAGCTTACGGTCTGTCGAGCAGTACTTC.

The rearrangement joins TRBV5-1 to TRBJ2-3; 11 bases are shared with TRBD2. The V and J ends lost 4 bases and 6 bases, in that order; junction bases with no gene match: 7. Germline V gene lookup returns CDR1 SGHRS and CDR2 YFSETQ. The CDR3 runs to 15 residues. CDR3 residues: CASSRPSGGRDTQYF. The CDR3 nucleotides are TGCGCCAGCAGCCGACCTAGCGGGGGGCGGGATACGCAGTATTTT.

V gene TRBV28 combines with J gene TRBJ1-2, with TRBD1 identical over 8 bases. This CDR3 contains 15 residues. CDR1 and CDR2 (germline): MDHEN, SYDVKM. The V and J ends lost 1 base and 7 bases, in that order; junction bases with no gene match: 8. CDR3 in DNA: TGTGCCAGCAGTTTATTTCACAGGGGGGTAGGTGGCTACACCTTC. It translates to CASSLFHRGVGGYTF.

Written as DNA, the CDR3 is TGTGCCAGCAGCCCGATCGGGAGTCGCAATCAGCCCCAGCATTTT. Its translation: CASSPIGSRNQPQHF. This rearrangement joins TRBV7-9 to TRBJ1-5; no reliable D call. V was cut by 5 bases and J by 2 bases, with 13 bases left in between. The CDR3 runs to 15 residues. In germline, CDR1 is SEHNR, CDR2 FQNEAQ (reference sequence).

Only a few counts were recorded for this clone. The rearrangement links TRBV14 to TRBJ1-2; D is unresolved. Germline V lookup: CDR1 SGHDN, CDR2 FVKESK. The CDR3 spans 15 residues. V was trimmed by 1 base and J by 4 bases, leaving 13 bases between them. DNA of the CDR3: TGTGCCAGCAGCCAAGTTATTGGCCGGAGCTATGGCTACACCTTC. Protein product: CASSQVIGRSYGYTF.

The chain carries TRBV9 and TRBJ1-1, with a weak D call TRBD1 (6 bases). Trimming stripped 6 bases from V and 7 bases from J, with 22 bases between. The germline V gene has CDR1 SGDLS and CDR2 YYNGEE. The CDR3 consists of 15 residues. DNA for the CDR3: TGTGCCAGCAAACAGGGAGATGGGTCTAGAGATGAAGCTTTCTTT. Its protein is CASKQGDGSRDEAFF.

The CDR3 sequence: CASSRDMSSGNTIYF. Here the CDR3 DNA reads TGTGCCAGCAGCAGGGACATGAGCTCTGGAAACACCATATATTTT. V and J are TRBV9 and TRBJ1-3, with D possibly TRBD1 on 6 matching bases. The CDR3 length is 15 residues. The V and J ends lost 4 bases and 0 bases respectively, with 11 bases between them. From germline, CDR1 is SGDLS and CDR2 YYNGEE.